This T cell receptor beta chain was identified during a study of blood T cell repertoires in COVID-19. At the level of the study: The origin of the acute and convalescent COVID-19 samples was the United States, Italy and Spain. The analysed material was cDNA or gDNA that came from T cells, B-cell-depleted T cells, or PBMCs.

Authors' analysis steps: Estimates of nucleated cell counts were drawn from the amplification of reference gene primers. Profiling relied on immunoSEQ multiplex PCR, and the TCRdb table lists in-frame clones only, not all of them. V, J and clone size were drawn from that table, and D and trimming were deduced from the DNA. The repertoire holds around 100,000 clones, with about nine tenths as singletons. The CDR3 has 17 amino acids. The germline V gene has CDR1 MNHEY and CDR2 SMNVEV (reference sequence). The ends were cut back, 1 base at V and 0 bases at J, with 13 bases in the middle. The chain uses TRBV27 and TRBJ2-1; the D gene is possibly TRBD1 (5 bases). This clonotype originated in a middle-aged man with acute or convalescent COVID-19. The specimen sequenced was peripheral blood. Here the CDR3 reads CASSLFGQPSSYNEQFF. CDR3 nucleotide sequence: TGTGCCAGCAGTTTATTTGGACAACCGAGCTCCTACAATGAGCAGTTCTTC.